The clone carrying this T cell receptor beta chain was detected many times. This entry is derived from a study of regulatory T cells in long-lasting Graves disease. Time point in this sample: newly diagnosed GD, antithyroid drugs for less than 3 months. PBMCs provided the RNA from which the TCR library was made. The ends were cut back, 6 bases at V and 3 bases at J, with 15 bases in the middle. The V gene's germline CDR1 is SNHLY and CDR2 FYNNEI. CDR3 length: 15 residues. Libraries of TCR beta came from iRepertoire HTBI primers plus Arm-PCR of CDR3 regions. TCRdb re-analysed the multiplex PCR reads in MiXCR, keeping a single row per CDR3 protein. Seen here are roughly 500,000 distinct CDR3 sequences, approximately 12% observed once, and the top ten hold roughly a tenth. These data also featured in a second study, about T cells in Graves' hyperthyroidism and ophthalmopathy. That work contributes: First-round RT-PCR of the TCR CDR3 relied on the HTBI primer set.

The receptor was isolated from a man aged 30 to 45 with Graves disease. Sample: peripheral blood mononuclear cells (PBMCs), taken at new diagnosis, from a patient treated with antithyroid drugs. The J gene is TRBJ1-5, the V gene TRBV2; a possible D gene is TRBD1 (6 bases). This CDR3 is CASRPGQPYNQPQHF. The CDR3 DNA reads as TGTGCCAGCAGGCCGGGACAACCCTACAATCAGCCCCAGCATTTT.